The 6 T cell receptor beta chains given below trace back to one sample, sequenced in a study of shared clonotypes between healthy human individuals. Sequencing was performed with immunoSEQ multiplex PCR; in TCRdb, only in-frame clones are kept and a portion is missing. The sample contains fewer than 850,000 clones, roughly 78% of which appear only once. Input material: memory CD4+ T cells sorted from blood. Subset denoted: CD45RA-negative fraction. The receptors derive from a woman aged 25 to 45 in good health.

This clone showed up just once. V and J are TRBV2 and TRBJ2-1; D is unclear. V was trimmed by 6 bases and J by 0 bases, leaving 12 bases between them. Per germline, CDR1 SNHLY and CDR2 FYNNEI. This CDR3 contains 15 residues. CDR3 sequence (DNA): TGTGCCAGCAGGGCCCTCGTCGGCTCCTACAATGAGCAGTTCTTC. Its translation: CASRALVGSYNEQFF. Drawing the rest from reference TRBV2 and TRBJ2-1, the complete variable domain is EPEVTQTPSHQVTQMGQEVILRCVPISNHLYFYWYRQILGQKVEFLVSFYNNEISEKSEIFDDQFSVERPDGSNFTLKIRSTKLEDSAMYFCASRALVGSYNEQFFGPGTRLTVL.

V gene TRBV19 combines with J gene TRBJ2-1; TRBD2 matches 9 bases. The CDR3 has 17 residues. J gave up 6 bases and V 7 bases, and 16 bases lay outside the gene matches. Germline V gene sequence: CDR1 LNHDA, CDR2 SQIVND (reference sequence). CDR3 sequence: CASKVVAGVFGGNEQFF. CDR3 sequence (DNA): TGTGCCAGTAAGGTGGTAGCGGGAGTTTTTGGGGGCAATGAGCAGTTCTTC. The entire variable domain, with the rest obtained from reference TRBV19 and TRBJ2-1, is as follows: DGGITQSPKYLFRKEGQNVTLSCEQNLNHDAMYWYRQDPGQGLRLIYYSQIVNDFQKGDIAEGYSVSREKKESFPLTVTSAQKNPTAFYLCASKVVAGVFGGNEQFFGPGTRLTVL.

This chain links TRBV7-9 with TRBJ2-7; D gene unclear. Germline V gene data show CDR1 as SEHNR and CDR2 as FQNEAQ (reference sequence). The CDR3 loop spans 13 amino acids. V was trimmed by 5 bases and J by 5 bases, leaving 13 bases between them. The CDR3 protein is CASSEFDPDEQYF. CDR3 bases: TGTGCCAGCAGCGAGTTCGATCCGGACGAGCAGTACTTC.

This clone occurred many times. The chain recombines TRBV2 with TRBJ1-2, with unresolved D. This CDR3 has 15 amino acids. Germline-derived CDR1 and CDR2 are SNHLY and FYNNEI. The V and J ends lost 6 bases and 7 bases respectively, with 21 bases between them. The DNA of the CDR3 is TGTGCCAGCAGCCAACAGAGAATGGTTTCGGCTGGCTACACCTTC. Protein product: CASSQQRMVSAGYTF.

This rearrangement joins TRBV2 to TRBJ1-4, with TRBD1 matching 8 bases. Germline V gives CDR1 SNHLY, CDR2 FYNNEI. Unmatched junction bases numbered 11, after V lost 4 bases and J lost 1 base. The CDR3 covers 18 residues. The CDR3 DNA sequence: TGTGCCAGCAGTGTACCTCAGGGGGCGCGGGTAACTAATGAAAAACTGTTTTTT. Its protein is CASSVPQGARVTNEKLFF. Combining the CDR3 with reference TRBV2 and TRBJ1-4 gives the whole variable domain EPEVTQTPSHQVTQMGQEVILRCVPISNHLYFYWYRQILGQKVEFLVSFYNNEISEKSEIFDDQFSVERPDGSNFTLKIRSTKLEDSAMYFCASSVPQGARVTNEKLFFGSGTQLSVL.

The V call is TRBV5-1, the J call TRBJ1-2; no reliable D call. Trimming shortened V by 4 bases and J by 5 bases, and 18 bases separated the two germline ends. The V gene's germline CDR1 is SGHRS and CDR2 YFSETQ. The CDR3 consists of 15 residues. The CDR3 spells CASSETTGSLYGYTF. The CDR3 region has the DNA TGCGCCAGCAGCGAGACTACCGGGAGCCTTTATGGCTACACCTTC.